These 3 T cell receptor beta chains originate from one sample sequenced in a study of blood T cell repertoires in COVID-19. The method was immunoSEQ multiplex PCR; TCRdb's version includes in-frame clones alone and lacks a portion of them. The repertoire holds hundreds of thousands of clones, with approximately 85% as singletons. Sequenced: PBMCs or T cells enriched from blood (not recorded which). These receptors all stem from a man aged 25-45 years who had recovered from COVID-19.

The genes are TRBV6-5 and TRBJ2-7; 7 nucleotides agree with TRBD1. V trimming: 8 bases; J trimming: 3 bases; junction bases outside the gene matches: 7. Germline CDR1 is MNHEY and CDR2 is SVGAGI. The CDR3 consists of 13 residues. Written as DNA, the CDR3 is TGTGCCAGCGGGAGACAGGGCTTCTACGAGCAGTACTTC. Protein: CASGRQGFYEQYF.

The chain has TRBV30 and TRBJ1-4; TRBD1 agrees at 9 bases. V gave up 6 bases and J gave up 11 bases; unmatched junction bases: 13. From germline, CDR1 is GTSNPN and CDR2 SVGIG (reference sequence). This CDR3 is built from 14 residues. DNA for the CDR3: TGTGCCTGCCTAAGGGACAGGGATCTTGGGAAACTGTTTTTT. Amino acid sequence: CACLRDRDLGKLFF.

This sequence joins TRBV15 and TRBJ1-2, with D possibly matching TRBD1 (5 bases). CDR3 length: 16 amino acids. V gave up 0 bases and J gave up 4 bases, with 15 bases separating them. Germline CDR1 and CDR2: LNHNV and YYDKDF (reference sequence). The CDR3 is CATSRDLWGESYGYTF. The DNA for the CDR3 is TGTGCCACCAGCAGAGATTTGTGGGGGGAGAGCTATGGCTACACCTTC.